The T cell receptor beta chain described here comes from a study of T cell repertoires in cytomegalovirus infection. Study as a whole: Public TCR beta signatures marked donors with CMV infection and the matching HLA. Broader study findings: Individuals carrying CMV plus the relevant HLA were identified by cumulative frequency of public TCR beta families. Clonotype analysis showed dominance of the ex vivo response by HLA-C-restricted CMV-specific TCR beta clonotypes.

Using its own MiXCR run on the reads, TCRdb lists one record per CDR3 protein. The repertoire holds roughly 120,000 distinct CDR3 sequences, around 28% seen once, with roughly 77% in the top ten. A few counts support this clonotype. Its antigen is currently unknown. The CDR3 contains 13 residues. J was trimmed by 5 bases and V by 4 bases; bases with no gene match: 2. Germline V CDR1 and CDR2: SEHNR, FQNEAQ (reference sequence). The chain combines TRBV7-9 with TRBJ1-5; 7 nucleotides align to TRBD1. The TCR was taken from a human donor in good health (CMV status not recorded). Some clones in this sample may be carry-over from other donors' samples. The starting material was CD8+ T cells from cultured PBMCs, obtained from culture after CMV antigen stimulation. The CDR3 reads CASSSQGDQPQHF. The CDR3 DNA reads as TGTGCCAGCAGCTCTCAGGGGGATCAGCCCCAGCATTTT.